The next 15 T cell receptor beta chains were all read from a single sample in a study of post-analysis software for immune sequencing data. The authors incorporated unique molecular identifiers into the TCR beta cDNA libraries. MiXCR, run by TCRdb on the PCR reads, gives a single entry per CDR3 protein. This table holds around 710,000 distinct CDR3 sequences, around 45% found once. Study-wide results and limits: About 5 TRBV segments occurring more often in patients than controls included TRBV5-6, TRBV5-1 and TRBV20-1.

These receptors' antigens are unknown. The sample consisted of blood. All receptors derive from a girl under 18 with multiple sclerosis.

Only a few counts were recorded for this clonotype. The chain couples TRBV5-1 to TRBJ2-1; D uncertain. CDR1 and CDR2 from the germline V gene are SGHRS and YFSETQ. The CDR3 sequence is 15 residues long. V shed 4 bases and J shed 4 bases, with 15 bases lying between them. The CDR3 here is CASSRQAASYNEQFF. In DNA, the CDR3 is TGCGCCAGCAGCCGCCAGGCCGCGTCGTACAATGAGCAGTTCTTC.

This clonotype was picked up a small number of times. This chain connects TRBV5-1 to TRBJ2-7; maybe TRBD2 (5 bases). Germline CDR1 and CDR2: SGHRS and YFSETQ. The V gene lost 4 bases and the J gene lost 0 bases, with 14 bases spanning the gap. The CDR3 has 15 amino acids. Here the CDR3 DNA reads TGCGCCAGCAGCCCGGCGGGTCCGAGCTCCTACGAGCAGTACTTC. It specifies CASSPAGPSSYEQYF.

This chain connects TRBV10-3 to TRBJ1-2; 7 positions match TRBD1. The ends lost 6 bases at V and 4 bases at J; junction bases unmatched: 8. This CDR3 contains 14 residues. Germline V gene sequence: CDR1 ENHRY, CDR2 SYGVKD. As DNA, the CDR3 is TGTGCCATCAGGTCAGACAGGGCCGGCTATGGCTACACCTTC. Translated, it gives CAIRSDRAGYGYTF.

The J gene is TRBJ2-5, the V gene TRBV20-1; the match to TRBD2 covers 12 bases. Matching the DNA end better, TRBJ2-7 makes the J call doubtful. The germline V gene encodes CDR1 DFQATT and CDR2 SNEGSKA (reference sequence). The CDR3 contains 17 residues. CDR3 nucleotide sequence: TGCAGTGCCCAGGGGGGTCGACTAGCGGGAGCGTCAGGCGAGCAGTACTTC. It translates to CSAQGGRLAGASGEQYF.

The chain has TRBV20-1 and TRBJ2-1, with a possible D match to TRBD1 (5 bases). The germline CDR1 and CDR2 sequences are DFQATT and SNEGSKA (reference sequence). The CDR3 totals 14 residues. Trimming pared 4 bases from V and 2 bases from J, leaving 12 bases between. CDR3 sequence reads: CSAIRVWAYNEQFF. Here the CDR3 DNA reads TGCAGTGCTATCAGGGTTTGGGCCTACAATGAGCAGTTCTTC.

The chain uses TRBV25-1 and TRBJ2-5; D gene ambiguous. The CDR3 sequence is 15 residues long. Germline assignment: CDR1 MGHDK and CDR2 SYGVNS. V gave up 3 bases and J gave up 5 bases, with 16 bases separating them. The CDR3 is CASSDPARTAETQYF. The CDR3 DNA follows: TGTGCCAGCAGTGATCCGGCCCGTACAGCGGAGACCCAGTACTTC. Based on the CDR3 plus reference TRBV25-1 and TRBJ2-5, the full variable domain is EADIYQTPRYLVIGTGKKITLECSQTMGHDKMYWYQQDPGMELHLIHYSYGVNSTEKGDLSSESTVSRIRTEHFPLTLESARPSHTSQYLCASSDPARTAETQYFGPGTRLLVL.

CDR3 in amino acids: CATSDLGGAASEQYF. DNA of the CDR3: TGTGCCACCAGTGATTTGGGGGGGGCGGCTAGCGAGCAGTACTTC. V is TRBV24-1 and J is TRBJ2-5, with D possibly matching TRBD2 (7 bases). The assigned J gene may be wrong: the sequence end matches TRBJ2-7 better. This CDR3 has 15 amino acids. Germline-derived CDR1 and CDR2 are KGHDR and SFDVKD.

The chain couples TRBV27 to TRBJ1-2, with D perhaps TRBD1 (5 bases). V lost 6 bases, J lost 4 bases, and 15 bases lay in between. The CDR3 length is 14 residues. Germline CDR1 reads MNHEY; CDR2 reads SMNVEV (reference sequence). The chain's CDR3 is CASSESGASYGYTF. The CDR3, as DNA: TGTGCCAGCAGCGAGTCTGGGGCTTCCTATGGCTACACCTTC.

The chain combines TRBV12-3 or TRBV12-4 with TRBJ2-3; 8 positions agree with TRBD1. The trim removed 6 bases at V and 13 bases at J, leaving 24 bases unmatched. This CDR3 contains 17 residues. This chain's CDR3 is CASSGQGIGGSTDAEYF. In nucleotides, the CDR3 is TGTGCCAGCAGCGGACAGGGAATTGGAGGGAGCACAGATGCGGAGTATTTT.

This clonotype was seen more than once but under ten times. For the CDR3, the DNA is TGTGCCAGCAGCCGGACTGAGTACGAGCAGTACTTC. This translates into CASSRTEYEQYF. The chain links TRBV7-9 to TRBJ2-7, with D perhaps TRBD2 (5 bases). Germline V gene sequence: CDR1 SEHNR, CDR2 FQNEAQ (reference sequence). Trimming left V 5 bases short and J 4 bases short, with 9 bases between. The CDR3 contains 12 residues.

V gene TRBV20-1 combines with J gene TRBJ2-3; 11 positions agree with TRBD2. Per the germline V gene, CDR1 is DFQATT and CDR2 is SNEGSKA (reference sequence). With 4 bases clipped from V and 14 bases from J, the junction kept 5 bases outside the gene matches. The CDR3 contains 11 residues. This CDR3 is CSAKTSGSGYF. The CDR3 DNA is TGCAGTGCTAAAACTAGCGGGAGTGGGTATTTT.

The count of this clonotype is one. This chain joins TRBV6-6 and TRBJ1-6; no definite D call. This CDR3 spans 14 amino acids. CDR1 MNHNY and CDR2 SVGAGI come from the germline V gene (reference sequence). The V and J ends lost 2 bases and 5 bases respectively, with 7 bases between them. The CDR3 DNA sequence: TGTGCCAGCAGTTACGAACAGAATAATTCACCCCTCCACTTT. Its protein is CASSYEQNNSPLHF.

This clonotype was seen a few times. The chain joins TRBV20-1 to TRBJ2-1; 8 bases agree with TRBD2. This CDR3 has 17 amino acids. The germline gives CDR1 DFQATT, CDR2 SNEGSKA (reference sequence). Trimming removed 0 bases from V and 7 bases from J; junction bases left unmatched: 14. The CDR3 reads CSARDHIVVAGSNEQFF. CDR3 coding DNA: TGCAGTGCTAGAGATCATATCGTGGTAGCGGGATCAAATGAGCAGTTCTTC.

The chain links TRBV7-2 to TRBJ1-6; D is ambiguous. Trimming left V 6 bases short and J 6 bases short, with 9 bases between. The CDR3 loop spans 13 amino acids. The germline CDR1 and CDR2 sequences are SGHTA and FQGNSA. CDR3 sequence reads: CASSSQFNSPLHF. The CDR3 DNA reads TGTGCCAGCAGTTCTCAGTTTAATTCACCCCTCCACTTT.

CDR3 in amino acids: CASSQDVVRTDTQYF. CDR3 sequence (DNA): TGTGCCAGCAGCCAAGATGTCGTCCGCACAGATACGCAGTATTTT. V and J are TRBV3-1 and TRBJ2-3; D not resolved. With 0 bases removed from V and 1 base from J, the gap between germline ends came to 8 bases. The CDR3 loop spans 15 amino acids. CDR1 and CDR2 (germline): LGHDT, YNNKEL (reference sequence).